This TCR beta chain was observed in a study of T-cell memory formation after mild COVID-19. This clonotype appeared a few times. CDR3 size: 13 residues. Trimming shortened V by 7 bases and J by 5 bases, and 14 bases separated the two germline ends. Germline-derived CDR1 and CDR2 are SNHLY and FYNNEI. TCRdb reprocessed the 5' RACE reads via MiXCR and lists one record per CDR3 protein. The sample has fewer than 300,000 distinct CDR3 sequences; 16% are singletons. The sequence derives from a man in his late teens or twenties who had mild COVID-19 (a few samples of this study predate the infection). Cell type and time point are not known. What was sequenced was PBMCs or a T cell subset sorted from them (not recorded which). This chain links TRBV2 with TRBJ1-1, with TRBD1 as a possible D gene (5 bases). Written as DNA, the CDR3 is TGTGCCAGCATGAGATTCTGGGGGACTGAAGCTTTCTTT. It codes for CASMRFWGTEAFF.